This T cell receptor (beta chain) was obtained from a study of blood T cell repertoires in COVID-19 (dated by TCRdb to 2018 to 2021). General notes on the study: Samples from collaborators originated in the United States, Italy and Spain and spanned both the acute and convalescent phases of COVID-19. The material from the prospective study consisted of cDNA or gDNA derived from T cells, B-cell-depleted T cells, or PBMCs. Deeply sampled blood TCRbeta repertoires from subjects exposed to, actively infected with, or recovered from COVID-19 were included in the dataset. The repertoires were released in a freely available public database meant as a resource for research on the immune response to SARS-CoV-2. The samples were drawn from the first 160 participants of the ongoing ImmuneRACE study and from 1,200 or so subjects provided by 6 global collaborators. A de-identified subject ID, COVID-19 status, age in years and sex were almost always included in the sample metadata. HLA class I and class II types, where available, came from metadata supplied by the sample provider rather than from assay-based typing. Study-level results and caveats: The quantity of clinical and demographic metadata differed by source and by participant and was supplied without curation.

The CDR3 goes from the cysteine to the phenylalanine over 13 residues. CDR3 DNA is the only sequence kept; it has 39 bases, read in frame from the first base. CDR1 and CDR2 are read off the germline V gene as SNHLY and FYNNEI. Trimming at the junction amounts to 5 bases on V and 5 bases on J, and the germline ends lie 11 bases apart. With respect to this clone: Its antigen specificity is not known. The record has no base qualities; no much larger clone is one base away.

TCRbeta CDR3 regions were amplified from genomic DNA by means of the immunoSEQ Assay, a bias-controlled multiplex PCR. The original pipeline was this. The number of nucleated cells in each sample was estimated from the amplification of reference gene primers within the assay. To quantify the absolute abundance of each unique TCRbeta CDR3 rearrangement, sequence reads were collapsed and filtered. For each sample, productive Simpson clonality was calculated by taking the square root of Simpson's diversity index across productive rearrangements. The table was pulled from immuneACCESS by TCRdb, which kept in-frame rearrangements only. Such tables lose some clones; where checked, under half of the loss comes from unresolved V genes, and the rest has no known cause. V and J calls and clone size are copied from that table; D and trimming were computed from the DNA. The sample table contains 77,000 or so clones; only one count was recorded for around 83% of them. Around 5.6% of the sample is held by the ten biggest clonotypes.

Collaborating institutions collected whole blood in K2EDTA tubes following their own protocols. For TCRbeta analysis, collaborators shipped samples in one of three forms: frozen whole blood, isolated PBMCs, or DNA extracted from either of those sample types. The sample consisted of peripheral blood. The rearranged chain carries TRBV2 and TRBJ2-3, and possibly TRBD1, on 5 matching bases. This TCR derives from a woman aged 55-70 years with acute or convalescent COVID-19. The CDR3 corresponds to CASSLTVQDTQYF. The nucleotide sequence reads TGTGCCAGCAGTTTGACAGTCCAAGATACGCAGTATTTT.